This T cell receptor beta chain was identified in a study of CD8+ T cells in alopecia areata. Treatment reported: oral pan-JAK inhibitor, 5-10 mg twice daily. Trimming cost V 5 bases and J 1 base, with 11 bases left between them. The CDR3 runs 14 residues. CDR1 is SGHRS, CDR2 YFSETQ, per germline. cDNA serving as the sequencing template came from extracted, reverse transcribed RNA. TCRdb keeps only in-frame clones here, not all; method: immunoSEQ multiplex PCR. Of around 180,000 clones in the sample, 60% were seen once. The chain employs TRBV5-1 and TRBJ2-3; maybe TRBD1 (6 bases). The sequenced sample was CD4+ T cells sorted from blood, obtained at week 24, from a patient treated with tofacitinib. This TCR came from a human donor with alopecia areata. CDR3 DNA sequence: TGCGCCAGCAGTTCACGGACAGGCACAGATACGCAGTATTTT. This gives the protein CASSSRTGTDTQYF.